The rows below give T cell receptor beta chains drawn from one sample of a study of T-cell reconstitution after alpha-beta-depleted transplantation in children. TCRdb redid the calling of the PCR reads with MiXCR, one entry per CDR3 protein. The table lists about 1,000,000 distinct CDR3 sequences, 25% to 30% of them singletons. The sample here was PBMCs, mostly from graft donor cells, taken 360 days after TCRalphabeta/CD19-depleted stem cell transplant. Source of these receptors: a boy less than two years old who had a stem cell transplant for SCID, so the T cells may come from the graft donor. Both conserved end residues are part of each CDR3. Each record gives: J gene, clone size, V gene, D gene, CDR3 DNA, CDR3 protein. The D gene is left open where the match is weak. Size values are once, few and many counts, or a class for expanded clones, and some rows have none.

>TRBJ2-2|NA|TRBV7-3|TRBD2
TGTGCCAGCAGCTTAACGGGGCAGACTAGCCCCGGGGAGCTGTTTTTT
CASSLTGQTSPGELFF
>TRBJ2-3|NA|TRBV20-1|TRBD2
TGCAGTGCTAGAGATCTCGGAGCGGGGGCCACAGATACGCAGTATTTT
CSARDLGAGATDTQYF
>TRBJ2-4|few|TRBV13|TRBD1
TGTGCCAGCAGCTCGACAGGGGACCCTTGGAGCATTCAGTACTTC
CASSSTGDPWSIQYF
>TRBJ2-3|NA|TRBV6-2/TRBV6-3|NA
TGTGCCAGCGAGCGGGCTTCTAGCACAGATACGCAGTATTTT
CASERASSTDTQYF
>TRBJ1-1|NA|TRBV6-1|NA
TGTGCCAGCACCACGAGGACGGTGAACACTGAAGCTTTCTTT
CASTTRTVNTEAFF
>TRBJ1-1|once|TRBV29-1|NA
TGCAGCGCATACTTAGACCCGAAGACTGAAGCTTTCTTT
CSAYLDPKTEAFF
>TRBJ1-2|NA|TRBV20-1|NA
TGCAGTGCTAGTGAACATTCGCACTATGGCTACACCTTC
CSASEHSHYGYTF
>TRBJ1-2|NA|TRBV6-1|NA
TGTGCCAGCAGTCTTCACCAGGGGCTCCGTGGCTACACCTTC
CASSLHQGLRGYTF
>TRBJ1-2|few|TRBV20-1|NA
TGCAGTGCTAGATTGGTGGGCGCAGGTGGCTACACCTTC
CSARLVGAGGYTF
>TRBJ2-6|few|TRBV5-4|NA
TGTGCCAGCAGCTACCCCCAGGGTGCTAGCTCTGGGGCCAACGTCCTGACTTTC
CASSYPQGASSGANVLTF
>TRBJ2-7|NA|TRBV20-1|NA
TGCAGTGCTAGTATCGGGGGCTACGAGCAGTACTTC
CSASIGGYEQYF
>TRBJ1-4|NA|TRBV20-1|NA
TGCAGTGCTAGAGATTTGGACTCGTCCCCCGAAAAACTGTTTTTT
CSARDLDSSPEKLFF
>TRBJ2-7|NA|TRBV27|NA
TGTGCCAGCAGTTTCAAGGGGATCGGATCCTACGAGCAGTACTTC
CASSFKGIGSYEQYF
>TRBJ2-7|once|TRBV4-3|NA
TGCGCCAGCAGCCCCCGGGCCGCGGTATCTACGGGGCAGTACTTC
CASSPRAAVSTGQYF
>TRBJ2-1|NA|TRBV7-2|NA
TGTGCCAGCAGCCCGACGGGTAGCGGAGCCTACAATGAGCAGTTCTTC
CASSPTGSGAYNEQFF
>TRBJ1-1|NA|TRBV10-3|NA
TGTGCCATCAGTGAGTCTAGGACCCAAAGAGACCACACTGAAGCTTTCTTT
CAISESRTQRDHTEAFF
>TRBJ2-1|few|TRBV29-1|NA
TGCAGCGTCGGGGATCACAATGAGCAGTTCTTC
CSVGDHNEQFF
>TRBJ2-3|many|TRBV5-1|NA
TGCGCCAGCAGCGCCGACAGAGCAGATACGCAGTATTTT
CASSADRADTQYF
>TRBJ2-3|few|TRBV11-1|TRBD2
TGTGCCAGCAGCTTTAGCGGGTCGGCAGGCATCAGTACAGATACGCAGTATTTT
CASSFSGSAGISTDTQYF
>TRBJ1-5|NA|TRBV9|NA
TGTGCCAGCAGCGTAGGGGTTGGGACGGATCAGCCCCAGCATTTT
CASSVGVGTDQPQHF
>TRBJ2-1|few|TRBV13|TRBD1
TGTGCCACCTCGGGACAGGGGTACAATGAGCAGTTCTTC
CATSGQGYNEQFF
>TRBJ2-1|few|TRBV28|TRBD1
TGTGCCAGCAGTTTATATGGTCTGGGACAGGGAGTGTTCTTC
CASSLYGLGQGVFF
>TRBJ2-5|NA|TRBV27|TRBD1
TGTGCTAGCAGTTTAGAAGGGACAGGGGGCTGGGAGACCCAGTACTTC
CASSLEGTGGWETQYF
>TRBJ2-3|few|TRBV3-1|NA
TGTGCCAGCAGTCAAGCGCCCCTGGATACGCAGTATTTT
CASSQAPLDTQYF
>TRBJ2-1|NA|TRBV12-3/TRBV12-4|TRBD2
TGTGCCAGCAGTCTTGTCCTACGGGGACTAGCGGGGATTAATGAGCAGTTCTTC
CASSLVLRGLAGINEQFF
>TRBJ1-3|NA|TRBV12-3/TRBV12-4|NA
TGTGCCAGCAGTTTAGCGGTAGCCTCTGGAAACACCATATATTTT
CASSLAVASGNTIYF
>TRBJ2-1|few|TRBV27|NA
TGTGCCAGCAGCCGGCGGGAATACAATGAGCAGTTCTTC
CASSRREYNEQFF
>TRBJ2-1|NA|TRBV9|NA
TGTGCCAGCAGCGTAGGCCAGGTGATGAACAATGAGCAGTTCTTC
CASSVGQVMNNEQFF
>TRBJ1-2|NA|TRBV6-6|TRBD1
TGTGCCAGCACCCCGGACAGGGGCTATGGCTACACCTTC
CASTPDRGYGYTF
>TRBJ1-4|NA|TRBV7-9|NA
TGTGCCAGCAGCTTCGAACCTGAAAAACTGTTTTTT
CASSFEPEKLFF
>TRBJ2-1|NA|TRBV12-3/TRBV12-4|TRBD2
TGTGCCAGCAGTTTCCCGGGGGGGCCCCACAATGAGCAGTTCTTC
CASSFPGGPHNEQFF
>TRBJ2-7|NA|TRBV5-1|NA
TGCGCCAGCAGCACTCAGGCGGCGGGGAGCTCCTACGAGCAGTACTTC
CASSTQAAGSSYEQYF
>TRBJ1-1|NA|TRBV29-1|NA
TGCAGCGTTTTAGGGGTCTTCCACACTGAAGCTTTCTTT
CSVLGVFHTEAFF
>TRBJ2-5|NA|TRBV7-3|TRBD2
TGTGCCAGCAGCTTAACCTCAGGACTAGCGGGGGGGAGACAAGAGACCCAGTACTTC
CASSLTSGLAGGRQETQYF
>TRBJ2-7|NA|TRBV28|NA
TGTGCCAGCAGCCGGGACTTTTCCTCCGAGCAGTACTTC
CASSRDFSSEQYF
>TRBJ1-1|NA|TRBV12-3/TRBV12-4|NA
TGTGCCAGCAGTGCCCGGACTATTGAAGCTTTCTTT
CASSARTIEAFF
>TRBJ2-3|NA|TRBV29-1|TRBD1
TGCAGCGTCACAAAATTTGGGGACAGGGGGGCCACAGATACGCAGTATTTT
CSVTKFGDRGATDTQYF